This T cell receptor beta chain derives from a study of blood T cell repertoires in COVID-19. Across the study: COVID-19 samples from acute and convalescent phases originated in the United States, Italy and Spain. T cells, B-cell-depleted T cells, or PBMCs provided the cDNA or gDNA that served as material.

The germline V and J ends were trimmed by 0 bases and 5 bases, with 11 bases remaining between them. The germline V gene has CDR1 SGHNT and CDR2 YYREEE (reference sequence). The CDR3 is made up of 14 amino acids. The authors' processing: Amplification with reference gene primers provided the estimates of nucleated cell counts. TCRdb keeps only in-frame clones here, not all; method: immunoSEQ multiplex PCR. The DNA was the basis for D and trimming; V, J and clone size are from that table. The sample carries 250,000 to 300,000 clones, approximately 90% recorded once. The V call is TRBV5-4, the J call TRBJ1-1, with D tentatively TRBD1 (5 bases). The sequenced sample was peripheral blood. The receptor was isolated from a woman aged 40-49 years with acute or convalescent COVID-19. The CDR3 coding sequence is TGTGCCAGCAGCTTGGATCTGCAGGGTACTGAAGCTTTCTTT. This translates into CASSLDLQGTEAFF. The full variable domain, with the rest looked up from reference TRBV5-4 and TRBJ1-1, is ETGVTQSPTHLIKTRGQQVTLRCSSQSGHNTVSWYQQALGQGPQFIFQYYREEENGRGNFPPRFSGLQFPNYSSELNVNALELDDSALYLCASSLDLQGTEAFFGQGTRLTVV.